This TCR beta chain emerged from a study of T cells in tumors after PD-1 blockade. On the study more broadly: No patient had prior checkpoint blockade, systemic immunosuppression, or radiotherapy within 4 weeks. Peripheral blood samples averaged around 33,000 unique clonotypes and about 120,000 templates.

The germline V gene encodes CDR1 SQVTM and CDR2 ANQGSEA. The CDR3 length equals 10 residues, ends included. Profiled with immunoSEQ multiplex PCR; TCRdb holds only in-frame clones, not every one. The sample records about 33,000 clones, roughly 78% being singletons. Tumor or blood genomic DNA was sequenced, with inputs of 616 ng to 6,004 ng. With regard to this clone: The DNA is left out, because the CDR3 cannot be placed on it with certainty; the CDR3 is given as TCRdb lists it.

This receptor was obtained from a human donor with basal cell carcinoma. The sample was PBMCs, taken before anti-PD-1 treatment. This chain uses TRBV29-1 with TRBJ1-2; TRBD1 is taken as the D call from the table, unchecked against the DNA. CDR3 in amino acids: CSVGQGSGTF.